Each of the 4 T cell receptor beta chains below was sequenced from the same sample in a study of molecular identifiers for immune sequencing clone quantification. TCRdb reprocessed the PCR reads with MiXCR, giving one entry per CDR3 protein. This table holds about half a million distinct CDR3 sequences, about a fifth found once. Sequencing was performed on naive CD8+ T cells from blood, with Jurkat cell RNA spiked in. This sample's subset: FACS-sorted CD8+CD4-CCR7+CD45RA+ naive T cells. These receptors all stem from a human donor in good health. Some libraries in this study had Jurkat cell RNA spiked in.

In its sample, this clonotype was seen many times. The chain joins TRBV14 to TRBJ2-1; D is perhaps TRBD1 (7 bases). Trimming cost V 7 bases and J 9 bases, with 13 bases left between them. This CDR3 has 12 residues. CDR1 is SGHDN and CDR2 is FVKESK in the germline V gene. The CDR3 DNA follows: TGTGCCAGCAAGACAGGGAGGAGTGAGCAGTTCTTC. Translation gives CASKTGRSEQFF.

This clonotype was picked up a small number of times. The gene calls are TRBV10-1 and TRBJ2-2; 8 positions match TRBD2. Germline CDR1 reads WNHNN; CDR2 reads SYGVQD (reference sequence). The ends lost 6 bases at V and 4 bases at J; junction bases unmatched: 4. The CDR3 spans 14 residues. CDR3 sequence reads: CASSRTSPTGELFF. Here the CDR3 DNA reads TGCGCCAGCAGCAGGACTAGCCCCACCGGGGAGCTGTTTTTT.

The table lists this clonotype with many counts. The chain has TRBV7-6 and TRBJ2-5, with D unresolved. V was clipped by 2 bases and J by 0 bases, with 10 bases between them. The CDR3 is 15 amino acids. Germline V gene data show CDR1 as SGHVS and CDR2 as FNYEAQ. The CDR3 nucleotides are TGTGCCAGCAGCTTATTCGTAACGGACCAAGAGACCCAGTACTTC. Its protein is CASSLFVTDQETQYF. Supplemented by reference TRBV7-6 and TRBJ2-5, the full variable domain reads GAGVSQSPRYKVTKRGQDVALRCDPISGHVSLYWYRQALGQGPEFLTYFNYEAQQDKSGLPNDRFSAERPEGSISTLTIQRTEQRDSAMYRCASSLFVTDQETQYFGPGTRLLVL.

This clonotype was counted many times. V gene TRBV6-2 or TRBV6-3 combines with J gene TRBJ2-5; no reliable D call. The CDR3 has 12 residues. V lost 2 bases, J lost 4 bases, and 5 bases lay in between. Germline V lookup: CDR1 MNHEY, CDR2 SVGEGT. CDR3 nucleotides: TGTGCCAGCAGTTACCCCTCAGAGACCCAGTACTTC. This encodes CASSYPSETQYF.